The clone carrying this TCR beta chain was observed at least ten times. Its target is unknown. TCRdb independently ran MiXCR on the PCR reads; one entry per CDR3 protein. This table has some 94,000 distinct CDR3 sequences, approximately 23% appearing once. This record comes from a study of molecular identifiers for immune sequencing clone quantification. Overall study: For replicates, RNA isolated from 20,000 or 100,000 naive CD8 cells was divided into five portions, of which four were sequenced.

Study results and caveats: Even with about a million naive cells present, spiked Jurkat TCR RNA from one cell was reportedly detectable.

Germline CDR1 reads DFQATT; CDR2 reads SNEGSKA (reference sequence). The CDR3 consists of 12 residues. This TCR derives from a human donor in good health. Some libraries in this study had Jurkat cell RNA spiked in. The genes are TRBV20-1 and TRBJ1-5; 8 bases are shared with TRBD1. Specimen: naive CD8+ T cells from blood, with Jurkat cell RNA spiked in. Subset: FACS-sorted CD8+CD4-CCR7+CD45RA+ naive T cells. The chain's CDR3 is CISTGVYQPQHF. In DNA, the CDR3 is TGCATCTCGACAGGGGTATACCAGCCCCAGCATTTT.